This T cell receptor (beta chain) was profiled in a study of blood T cells in healthy people across ages. Across the study: About one barcoded TCR beta cDNA was captured per two T cells.

The use of a sample-barcoded 5' primer and a J-beta primer mix characterized a second PCR of roughly 6 to 11 cycles. A single record per CDR3 protein comes from TCRdb applying MiXCR to the 5' RACE reads. The table shows more than 1.4 million distinct CDR3 sequences, with about 43% occurring only once. The CDR3 loop spans 15 amino acids. Trimming removed 6 bases from V and 4 bases from J; junction bases left unmatched: 5. Germline CDR1 is ENHRY and CDR2 is SYGVKD. Sequencing input: blood. The chain has TRBV10-3 and TRBJ2-3, with 12 bases that match TRBD2. The origin of this receptor is a woman between 18 and 29 years old in good health. CDR3 nucleotide sequence: TGTGCCATCAGCCCTAGCGGGGGGGCGTCAGATACGCAGTATTTT. Its protein is CAISPSGGASDTQYF.